This T cell receptor (beta chain) was found in a study of T-cell memory formation after mild COVID-19. Study outcomes and limitations: Within pre-infection memory, some responding clones were found, suggesting cross-reactive memory joined. CD4+ bias marked clones expanding day 15 to 37, unlike balanced contracting clones.

Of note for this clonotype: Its specificity is not known.

From the 5' RACE reads, TCRdb called clonotypes with MiXCR, one entry per CDR3 protein. The sample contains 470,000 or so distinct CDR3 sequences, roughly 17% of which appear only once. The TCR originated in a man aged 18 to 29 who had mild COVID-19 (a few samples of this study predate the infection). Cell type and time point are not known. Sequenced material: PBMCs or a T cell subset sorted from them (not recorded which).

Here the CDR3 reads CASSLPDGTAYQETQYF. Here the CDR3 DNA reads TGTGCCAGCTCACTCCCGGACGGGACCGCGTACCAAGAGACCCAGTACTTC. The gene calls are TRBV18 and TRBJ2-5, with D perhaps assigned TRBD1 or TRBD2 (5 bases each). CDR3 size: 17 residues. Germline V gives CDR1 KGHSH, CDR2 LQKENI. Trimming removed 4 bases from V and 0 bases from J, with 18 bases in between.